The 23 T cell receptor beta chains reported below all come from one sample, sequenced in a study of cytomegalovirus exposure and HLA in healthy donors. A multiplex PCR was run with 60 Vbeta primers and 13 Jbeta primers. Here immunoSEQ multiplex PCR was the method, and the copy in TCRdb shows in-frame clones only, minus some. This sample has 100,000 to 150,000 clones; roughly 80% occur once, and the top ten carry about 6%. What was sequenced was PBMCs. These receptors originate from a woman in her 40s in good health and CMV-seronegative.

The chain is built from TRBV10-3 and TRBJ2-3; D may be TRBD2 (6 bases). CDR3 size: 18 residues. With 0 bases removed from V and 0 bases from J, the gap between germline ends came to 16 bases. Germline lookup yields CDR1 ENHRY and CDR2 SYGVKD. CDR3 coding DNA: TGTGCCATCAGTGAGTCGTTTAGCGGAGTTCTTAGCACAGATACGCAGTATTTT. It encodes CAISESFSGVLSTDTQYF.

This clone came up a few times. The chain links TRBV6-5 to TRBJ2-1; the match to TRBD2 covers 11 bases. J lost 7 bases, V lost 5 bases, and 7 bases had no gene match. In germline, CDR1 is MNHEY, CDR2 SVGAGI. The CDR3 is 15 residues long. The CDR3 is CASSPRLAGKNEQFF. CDR3 bases: TGTGCCAGCAGTCCCCGACTAGCGGGAAAGAATGAGCAGTTCTTC.

V is TRBV20-1 and J is TRBJ2-7; a possible D gene is TRBD1 (7 bases). CDR3 length: 11 amino acids. V gave up 5 bases and J gave up 4 bases, with 9 bases separating them. Germline V gene data show CDR1 as DFQATT and CDR2 as SNEGSKA (reference sequence). In DNA, the CDR3 is TGCAGTGCTCAGGGGGGATACGAGCAGTACTTC. It is translated as CSAQGGYEQYF.

The J gene is TRBJ2-7, the V gene TRBV7-2; D remains unclear. Germline CDR1 is SGHTA and CDR2 is FQGNSA. V was cut by 5 bases and J by 5 bases, with 10 bases left in between. The CDR3 has 12 amino acids. Here the CDR3 DNA reads TGTGCCAGCAGCATTCTTACAAACGAGCAGTACTTC. This gives the protein CASSILTNEQYF.

The table lists this clone with a few counts. This sequence joins TRBV28 and TRBJ2-1; D possibly corresponds to TRBD1 (6 bases). The CDR3 is 14 amino acids. Germline CDR1 and CDR2: MDHEN and SYDVKM. The germline V and J ends were trimmed by 5 bases and 3 bases, with 11 bases remaining between them. CDR3 in DNA: TGTGCCAGCAGTCGACAGGACAACTACAATGAGCAGTTCTTC. It encodes CASSRQDNYNEQFF.

This clone was recorded once. The chain is built from TRBV5-1 and TRBJ2-7; no clear D. This CDR3 region has 12 residues. Trimming left V 2 bases short and J 2 bases short, with 5 bases between. The V gene's germline CDR1 is SGHRS and CDR2 YFSETQ. CDR3 in amino acids: CASSLSPYEQYF. The CDR3 DNA sequence: TGCGCCAGCAGCTTAAGCCCCTACGAGCAGTACTTC.

J is TRBJ1-1 and V is TRBV18; a possible D gene is TRBD1 (6 bases). The CDR3 is made up of 14 amino acids. With 3 bases removed from V and 4 bases from J, the gap between germline ends came to 12 bases. CDR1 and CDR2 (germline): KGHSH, LQKENI. The CDR3 protein is CASSPGTGSTEAFF. CDR3 sequence (DNA): TGTGCCAGCTCACCGGGCACAGGGAGCACTGAAGCTTTCTTT.

The chain employs TRBV15 and TRBJ2-5, with D possibly TRBD1 on 6 matching bases. The DNA end is a closer match to TRBJ2-7, so the J assignment may be wrong. Germline-derived CDR1 and CDR2 are LNHNV and YYDKDF (reference sequence). The length of the CDR3 is 15 residues. CDR3 residues: CATSRDRGTSYEQYF. The CDR3 DNA reads as TGTGCCACCAGCAGAGACAGGGGAACCTCCTACGAGCAGTACTTC.

This clone was detected only a few times. One end of the junction is discordant with germline, which a read error may explain. This chain joins TRBV7-7 and TRBJ2-5; no definite D call. In germline, CDR1 is SSHAT, CDR2 FNYEAQ (reference sequence). This CDR3 is 15 amino acids long. The CDR3 sequence: CASSPLPLSSETQYF. The CDR3 DNA reads as TGTGCTAGCAGCCCACTACCCCTAAGTTCGGAGACCCAGTACTTC.

The rearrangement links TRBV5-1 to TRBJ1-1, with unresolved D. This CDR3 region has 10 residues. Germline V gene lookup returns CDR1 SGHRS and CDR2 YFSETQ. Written as DNA, the CDR3 is TGCGCAATTGGAGGTTGTGAAGCTTTCTTT. The encoded protein is CAIGGCEAFF.

The V gene is TRBV28, the J gene TRBJ1-1, with TRBD1 as a possible D gene (6 bases). With 3 bases removed from V and 6 bases from J, the gap between germline ends came to 14 bases. CDR3 length: 14 residues. CDR1 is MDHEN, CDR2 SYDVKM, per germline. Here the CDR3 reads CASSFQGLYPEAFF. CDR3 nucleotide sequence: TGTGCCAGCAGTTTCCAGGGGCTGTACCCTGAAGCTTTCTTT.

The V call is TRBV4-2, the J call TRBJ2-5; tentative D call: TRBD2 (7 bases). V lost 3 bases and J 3 bases, leaving 14 bases between the germline ends. CDR3 length equals 15 residues. Germline-derived CDR1 and CDR2 are LGHNA and YNFKEQ. CDR3 sequence: CASSQGGGGEETQYF. As DNA, the CDR3 is TGTGCCAGCAGCCAGGGGGGAGGGGGTGAAGAGACCCAGTACTTC.

V is TRBV6-6 and J is TRBJ2-7; weak D call: TRBD1 (5 bases). With 6 bases removed from V and 2 bases from J, the gap between germline ends came to 11 bases. The germline gives CDR1 MNHNY, CDR2 SVGAGI (reference sequence). CDR3 size: 13 residues. The DNA of the CDR3 is TGTGCCAGCAGGTCTGCGGACACCTACGAGCAGTACTTC. Its protein is CASRSADTYEQYF.

The chain joins TRBV5-1 to TRBJ1-1, with 7 bases lining up with TRBD1. The junction had 10 bases not matched to a gene; V was cut back by 3 bases and J by 8 bases. Germline CDR1 SGHRS, CDR2 YFSETQ. This CDR3 comprises 14 residues. CDR3 region: CASSSTGAGAEAFF. CDR3 DNA sequence: TGCGCCAGCAGCTCCACAGGGGCAGGGGCGGAAGCTTTCTTT.

The rearrangement joins TRBV7-3 to TRBJ2-5; the match to TRBD2 covers 13 bases. The CDR3 runs to 16 residues. Per the germline V gene, CDR1 is SGHTA and CDR2 is FQGTGA. V trimming: 0 bases; J trimming: 10 bases; junction bases outside the gene matches: 8. The CDR3, as DNA: TGTGCCAGCAGCTTAACCGCCGGGACTAGCGGGGCAGTCCAGTACTTC. This translates into CASSLTAGTSGAVQYF.

V usage is TRBV28 and J usage is TRBJ2-5; the match to TRBD2 covers 16 bases. CDR3 length: 19 residues. Per germline, CDR1 MDHEN and CDR2 SYDVKM. V lost 4 bases and J lost 5; bases outside the gene matches: 13. CDR3 DNA: TGTGCCAGCAGTTCCCTTTTAGGGACGGGACTAGCGGGAGGGGAGACCCAGTACTTC. It translates to CASSSLLGTGLAGGETQYF.

This clone was recorded a few times. The chain employs TRBV4-3 and TRBJ2-1; maybe TRBD2 (6 bases). From germline, CDR1 is LGHNA and CDR2 YSLEER. The V end was cut by 4 bases, the J end by 0 bases, with 13 bases between. The CDR3 consists of 16 residues. CDR3 sequence: CASSPLPGVSYNEQFF. The DNA of the CDR3 is TGCGCCAGCAGCCCTCTCCCGGGAGTCTCCTACAATGAGCAGTTCTTC.

The gene calls are TRBV5-4 and TRBJ1-2; D might be TRBD1 (5 bases). Trimming removed 2 bases from V and 2 bases from J, with 7 bases in between. The CDR3 has 13 amino acids. Looked up from germline, CDR1 is SGHNT and CDR2 is YYREEE (reference sequence). CDR3 loop: CASSLRQNYGYTF. In DNA form, the CDR3 reads TGTGCCAGCAGCTTAAGACAGAACTATGGCTACACCTTC. The entire variable domain, with the rest obtained from reference TRBV5-4 and TRBJ1-2, is as follows: ETGVTQSPTHLIKTRGQQVTLRCSSQSGHNTVSWYQQALGQGPQFIFQYYREEENGRGNFPPRFSGLQFPNYSSELNVNALELDDSALYLCASSLRQNYGYTFGSGTRLTVV.

The chain carries TRBV25-1 and TRBJ2-1; 7 nucleotides line up with TRBD2. The CDR3 contains 15 residues. The germline V gene has CDR1 MGHDK and CDR2 SYGVNS. J gave up 3 bases and V 3 bases, and 5 bases lay outside the gene matches. The CDR3 nucleotides are TGTGCCAGCAGTGAGAGGACTAGACTCTACAATGAGCAGTTCTTC. Amino acids: CASSERTRLYNEQFF.

This clone was picked up a small number of times. The V call is TRBV9, the J call TRBJ2-5; D is perhaps TRBD1 (6 bases). The CDR3 has 15 amino acids. V was cut by 3 bases and J by 1 base, with 13 bases left in between. The V gene's germline CDR1 is SGDLS and CDR2 YYNGEE. Here the CDR3 DNA reads TGTGCCAGCAGCGAAATCAGGGGTGCCCAAGAGACCCAGTACTTC. It yields the protein CASSEIRGAQETQYF.

The V call is TRBV18, the J call TRBJ1-5; 9 nucleotides line up with TRBD1. CDR3 length: 15 amino acids. Germline values: CDR1 KGHSH, CDR2 LQKENI. The V gene end was trimmed by 2 bases and the J gene end by 7 bases; junction bases not matched to a gene: 6. The CDR3 loop is CASSPTTGGRQPQHF. The DNA of the CDR3 is TGTGCCAGCTCACCAACCACAGGGGGCCGGCAGCCCCAGCATTTT.

This chain links TRBV4-1 with TRBJ2-1; maybe TRBD1 (6 bases). Trimming removed 1 base at V and 15 bases at J, with 22 bases between. This CDR3 comprises 15 residues. Germline lookup yields CDR1 MGHRA and CDR2 YSYEKL. In DNA form, the CDR3 reads TGCGCCAGCAGCCAAGGTTTCACACAGGGAAAAATCTGGTTCTTC. This encodes CASSQGFTQGKIWFF.

The table lists this clone with a count of one. This chain joins TRBV6-6 and TRBJ2-5; D is ambiguous. V was pared by 4 bases and J by 7 bases, with 10 bases between. Germline CDR1 reads MNHNY; CDR2 reads SVGAGI (reference sequence). CDR3 size: 12 residues. CDR3 loop: CASSSLVRTQYF. In DNA form, the CDR3 reads TGTGCCAGCAGTTCTCTCGTCCGGACCCAGTACTTC.